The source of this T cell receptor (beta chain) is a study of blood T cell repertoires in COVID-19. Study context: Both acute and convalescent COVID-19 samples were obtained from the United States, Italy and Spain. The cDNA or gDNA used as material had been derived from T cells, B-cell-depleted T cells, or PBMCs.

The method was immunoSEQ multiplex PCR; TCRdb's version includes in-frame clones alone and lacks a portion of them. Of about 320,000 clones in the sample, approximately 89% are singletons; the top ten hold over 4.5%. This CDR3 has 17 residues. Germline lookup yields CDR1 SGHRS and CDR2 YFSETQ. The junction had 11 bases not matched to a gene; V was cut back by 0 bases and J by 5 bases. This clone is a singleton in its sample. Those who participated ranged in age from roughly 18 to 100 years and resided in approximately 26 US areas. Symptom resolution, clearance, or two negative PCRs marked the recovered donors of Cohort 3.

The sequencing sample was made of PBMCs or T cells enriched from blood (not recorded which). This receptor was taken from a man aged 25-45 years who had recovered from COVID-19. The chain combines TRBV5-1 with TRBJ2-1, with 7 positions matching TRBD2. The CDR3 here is CASSLAQGGGLHNEQFF. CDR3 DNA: TGCGCCAGCAGCTTGGCCCAGGGCGGGGGACTTCACAATGAGCAGTTCTTC.